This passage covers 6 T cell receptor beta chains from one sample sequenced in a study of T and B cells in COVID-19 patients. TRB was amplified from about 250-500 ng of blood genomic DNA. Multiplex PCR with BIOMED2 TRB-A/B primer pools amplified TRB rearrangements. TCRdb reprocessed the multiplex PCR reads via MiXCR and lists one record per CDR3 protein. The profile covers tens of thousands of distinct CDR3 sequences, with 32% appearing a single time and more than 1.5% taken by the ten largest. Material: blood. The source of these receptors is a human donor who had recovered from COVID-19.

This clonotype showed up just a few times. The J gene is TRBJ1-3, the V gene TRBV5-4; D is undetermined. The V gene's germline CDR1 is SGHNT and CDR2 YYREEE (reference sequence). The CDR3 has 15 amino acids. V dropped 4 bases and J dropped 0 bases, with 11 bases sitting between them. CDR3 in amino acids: CASSPGPSSGNTIYF. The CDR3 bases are TGTGCCAGCAGCCCCGGACCGAGCTCTGGAAACACCATATATTTT.

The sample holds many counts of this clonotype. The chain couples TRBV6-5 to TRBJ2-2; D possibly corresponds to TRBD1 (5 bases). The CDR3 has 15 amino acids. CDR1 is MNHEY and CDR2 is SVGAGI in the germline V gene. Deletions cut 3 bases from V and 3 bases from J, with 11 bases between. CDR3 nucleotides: TGTGCCAGCAGTTATCGGACAACCGACACCGGGGAGCTGTTTTTT. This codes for CASSYRTTDTGELFF.

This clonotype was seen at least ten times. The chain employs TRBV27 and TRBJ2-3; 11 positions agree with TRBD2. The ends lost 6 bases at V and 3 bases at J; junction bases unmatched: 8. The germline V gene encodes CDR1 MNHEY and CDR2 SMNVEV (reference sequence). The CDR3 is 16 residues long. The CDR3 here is CASRPLAGGTTDTQYF. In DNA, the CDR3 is TGTGCCAGCAGACCCCTAGCGGGAGGCACTACAGATACGCAGTATTTT.

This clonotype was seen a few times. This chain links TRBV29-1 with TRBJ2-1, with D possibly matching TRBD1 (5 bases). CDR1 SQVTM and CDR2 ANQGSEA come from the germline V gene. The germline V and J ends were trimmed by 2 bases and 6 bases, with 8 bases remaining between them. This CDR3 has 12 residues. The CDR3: CSVEWGINEQFF. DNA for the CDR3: TGCAGCGTTGAATGGGGCATCAATGAGCAGTTCTTC.

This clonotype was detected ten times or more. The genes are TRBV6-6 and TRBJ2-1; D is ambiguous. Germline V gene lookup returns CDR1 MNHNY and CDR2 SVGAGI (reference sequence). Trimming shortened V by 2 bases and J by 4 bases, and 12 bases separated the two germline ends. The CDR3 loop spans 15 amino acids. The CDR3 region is CASSYEIGKYNEQFF. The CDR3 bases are TGTGCCAGCAGTTACGAAATAGGGAAGTACAATGAGCAGTTCTTC.

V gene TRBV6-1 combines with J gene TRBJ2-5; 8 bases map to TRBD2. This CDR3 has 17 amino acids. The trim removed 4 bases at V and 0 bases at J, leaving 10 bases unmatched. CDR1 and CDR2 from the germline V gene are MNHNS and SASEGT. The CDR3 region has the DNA TGTGCCAGCAGTGGCAGGGAGCGGGGGTCGTACCAAGAGACCCAGTACTTC. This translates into CASSGRERGSYQETQYF.